The 5 T cell receptor beta chains presented below share a single source sample, sequenced in a study of T-cell reconstitution after alpha-beta-depleted transplantation in children. Unique molecular identifiers were used to barcode this TCRbeta library. Via MiXCR, TCRdb re-called the PCR reads, giving one row per CDR3 protein. The sample records 750,000 to 950,000 distinct CDR3 sequences, 16% being singletons. The sequenced sample was PBMCs, mostly from graft donor cells, obtained 360 days after TCRalphabeta/CD19-depleted stem cell transplant. These receptors all stem from a male patient under 18 who had a stem cell transplant for acute lymphoblastic leukemia, so the T cells may come from the graft donor.

The chain couples TRBV5-1 to TRBJ1-2, with D possibly TRBD1 on 5 matching bases. This CDR3 spans 15 amino acids. V was cut by 4 bases and J by 5 bases, with 18 bases left in between. CDR1 SGHRS and CDR2 YFSETQ come from the germline V gene. The CDR3 sequence is CASSLRTGTEYGYTF. The CDR3 DNA follows: TGCGCCAGCAGCCTCAGGACCGGGACGGAATATGGCTACACCTTC.

The chain couples TRBV27 to TRBJ2-1, with 8 bases identical to TRBD1. The trim removed 8 bases at V and 7 bases at J, leaving 13 bases unmatched. There are 15 residues in the CDR3. CDR1 and CDR2 from the germline V gene are MNHEY and SMNVEV (reference sequence). In nucleotides, the CDR3 is TGTGCCAGCCTGCGGAGACAGGGGTTGGGGAATGAGCAGTTCTTC. It yields the protein CASLRRQGLGNEQFF.

The CDR3 region is CASKDYASYEQYF. The CDR3 nucleotides read TGTGCCAGCAAGGACTACGCCTCCTACGAGCAGTACTTC. The J gene is TRBJ2-7, the V gene TRBV6-1; weak D call: TRBD2 (6 bases). This CDR3 is 13 amino acids long. The ends were cut back, 7 bases at V and 0 bases at J, with 10 bases in the middle. Germline values: CDR1 MNHNS, CDR2 SASEGT.

This chain joins TRBV28 and TRBJ1-4; D not certain. Trimming stripped 2 bases from V and 8 bases from J, with 18 bases between. The CDR3 runs to 16 residues. Germline V gives CDR1 MDHEN, CDR2 SYDVKM. The CDR3 protein is CASSLATRRPGEKLFF. DNA of the CDR3: TGTGCCAGCAGTTTAGCCACGCGGAGGCCAGGAGAAAAACTGTTTTTT.

This clonotype was detected a few times. V usage is TRBV7-9 and J usage is TRBJ2-1; 10 bases align to TRBD2. The ends lost 7 bases at V and 9 bases at J; junction bases unmatched: 12. The germline V gene has CDR1 SEHNR and CDR2 FQNEAQ (reference sequence). The CDR3 sequence is 15 residues long. This chain's CDR3 is CASNPTSGITSEQFF. For the CDR3, the DNA is TGTGCCAGCAACCCTACTAGCGGGATAACGAGTGAGCAGTTCTTC.